One sample yielded the 30 T cell receptor beta chains listed below, sequenced in a study of blood T cell repertoires in COVID-19. Sequencing was performed with immunoSEQ multiplex PCR; in TCRdb, only in-frame clones are kept and a portion is missing. The sample holds fewer than 400,000 clones; about nine tenths are singletons and the top ten take over 3.5%. The sequenced material came from PBMCs or T cells enriched from blood (not recorded which). The receptors come from a man between 25 and 39 years old who had recovered from COVID-19.

This clone was recorded only once. The rearrangement links TRBV28 to TRBJ1-1; D might be TRBD1 (5 bases). Trimming left V 7 bases short and J 0 bases short, with 12 bases between. This CDR3 region has 14 residues. Germline loops: CDR1 MDHEN, CDR2 SYDVKM. As DNA, the CDR3 is TGTGCCAGCACCGGCCCAGGGATGAACACTGAAGCTTTCTTT. This translates into CASTGPGMNTEAFF.

The rearrangement links TRBV19 to TRBJ1-5, with 8 bases fitting TRBD1. The CDR3 totals 16 residues. V gave up 0 bases and J gave up 2 bases; unmatched junction bases: 3. CDR1 and CDR2 (germline): LNHDA, SQIVND (reference sequence). CDR3 sequence reads: CASSIETGAGNQPQHF. The DNA for the CDR3 is TGTGCCAGTAGTATAGAGACAGGGGCCGGCAATCAGCCCCAGCATTTT.

V and J are TRBV7-9 and TRBJ1-4, with TRBD1 matching 10 bases. The CDR3 length is 15 residues. J was trimmed by 8 bases and V by 2 bases; bases with no gene match: 5. Germline CDR1 reads SEHNR; CDR2 reads FQNEAQ (reference sequence). The CDR3 reads CASSLSTGGREKLFF. As DNA, the CDR3 is TGTGCCAGCAGCTTATCGACAGGGGGCAGGGAAAAACTGTTTTTT.

This clone appeared a single time. This rearrangement joins TRBV19 to TRBJ2-3; 14 bases map to TRBD2. This CDR3 region has 15 residues. The V gene end was trimmed by 6 bases and the J gene end by 6 bases; junction bases not matched to a gene: 5. Looked up from germline, CDR1 is LNHDA and CDR2 is SQIVND (reference sequence). The CDR3 reads CASRPGLAGADTQYF. CDR3 DNA: TGTGCCAGTAGGCCGGGACTAGCGGGGGCTGATACGCAGTATTTT.

The chain links TRBV6-5 to TRBJ2-7; possibly TRBD2 for D (6 bases). This CDR3 has 14 amino acids. V dropped 5 bases and J dropped 5 bases, with 16 bases sitting between them. In germline, CDR1 is MNHEY, CDR2 SVGAGI. CDR3 loop: CASSRGAGLDEQYF. CDR3 in DNA: TGTGCCAGCAGTCGAGGGGCGGGGCTAGACGAGCAGTACTTC.

The rearrangement joins TRBV6-6 to TRBJ1-5; D gene uncertain. Trimming took off 7 bases at V and 9 bases at J, with 16 bases between the two ends. The CDR3 runs 13 residues. Germline V lookup: CDR1 MNHNY, CDR2 SVGAGI (reference sequence). DNA for the CDR3: TGTGCCAGCACTGGAGACATTCGGGGGCCCCAGCATTTT. Translation: CASTGDIRGPQHF.

The CDR3 region is CASSLQRDLDTQYF. DNA for the CDR3: TGTGCCAGCAGCTTGCAGCGGGATTTAGATACGCAGTATTTT. The chain couples TRBV5-4 to TRBJ2-3; the match to TRBD2 covers 7 bases. Unmatched junction bases numbered 4, after V lost 1 base and J lost 5 bases. The CDR3 extends over 14 amino acids. The germline CDR1 and CDR2 sequences are SGHNT and YYREEE (reference sequence).

This clone has just a few counts. CDR3 amino acids: CASSSQGVSQPQHF. In DNA form, the CDR3 reads TGTGCCAGCAGTTCCCAGGGGGTGAGTCAGCCCCAGCATTTT. This sequence joins TRBV27 and TRBJ1-5, with 7 bases identical to TRBD1. CDR1 is MNHEY, CDR2 SMNVEV, per germline (reference sequence). The CDR3 contains 14 residues. The ends lost 4 bases at V and 6 bases at J; junction bases unmatched: 6.

The chain links TRBV11-3 to TRBJ1-1; 7 bases match TRBD1. The CDR3 consists of 16 residues. Germline assignment: CDR1 SGHNT and CDR2 YENEEA. Losses at the gene ends were 4 bases for V and 0 bases for J; bases not matched to a gene: 8. CDR3 sequence reads: CASSYAGTVMNTEAFF. The CDR3 DNA follows: TGTGCCAGCAGCTACGCCGGGACAGTCATGAACACTGAAGCTTTCTTT. The variable domain in full, completed from reference TRBV11-3 and TRBJ1-1, reads EAGVVQSPRYKIIEKKQPVAFWCNPISGHNTLYWYLQNLGQGPELLIRYENEEAVDDSQLPKDRFSAERLKGVDSTLKIQPAELGDSAVYLCASSYAGTVMNTEAFFGQGTRLTVV.

A single count supports this clone. This rearrangement joins TRBV6-5 to TRBJ2-7; the D gene is possibly TRBD1 (6 bases). Deletions cut 6 bases from V and 1 base from J, with 13 bases between. The CDR3 spans 14 residues. Germline V CDR1 and CDR2: MNHEY, SVGAGI. The CDR3 sequence: CASSSGTTSYEQYF. Written as DNA, the CDR3 is TGTGCCAGCAGCTCCGGGACAACATCCTACGAGCAGTACTTC.

This rearrangement joins TRBV6-1 to TRBJ2-7; 9 bases match TRBD2. The CDR3 sequence is 17 residues long. After removal of 4 bases from V and 2 bases from J, the junction contained 12 bases not matched to a gene. Germline V gene data show CDR1 as MNHNS and CDR2 as SASEGT. CDR3 amino acids: CASSAALVAGVAYEQYF. CDR3 in DNA: TGTGCCAGCAGTGCCGCATTGGTAGCGGGGGTCGCCTACGAGCAGTACTTC.

This CDR3 reads CASSTRRTGRDSPLHF. The CDR3 coding sequence is TGTGCCAGCAGTACTCGGCGGACAGGACGGGATTCACCCCTCCACTTT. The V call is TRBV28, the J call TRBJ1-6; 7 bases align to TRBD1. Germline V CDR1 and CDR2: MDHEN, SYDVKM. The CDR3 length is 16 residues. V shed 5 bases, J shed 8 bases, and the junction held 12 bases outside the gene matches.

The V and J genes are TRBV25-1 and TRBJ1-1; D may be TRBD1 (6 bases). V lost 1 base, J lost 4 bases, and 13 bases lay in between. This CDR3 contains 15 residues. CDR1 and CDR2 from the germline V gene are MGHDK and SYGVNS. The CDR3 DNA sequence: TGTGCCAGCAGTGAATCCTTCAGGGGATCCACTGAAGCTTTCTTT. Its translation is CASSESFRGSTEAFF.

The genes are TRBV24-1 and TRBJ2-7; 11 bases are a match to TRBD2. The germline gives CDR1 KGHDR, CDR2 SFDVKD. The CDR3 is 15 amino acids. V was clipped by 3 bases and J by 2 bases; unmatched bases: 2. The DNA for the CDR3 is TGTGCCACCAGTGATGGGACTAGCGGAACCTACGAGCAGTACTTC. It translates to CATSDGTSGTYEQYF.

This chain uses TRBV3-1 (or the pseudogene TRBV3-2) with TRBJ2-2; 9 nucleotides match TRBD1. With 1 base clipped from V and 5 bases from J, the junction kept 8 bases outside the gene matches. Germline V lookup: CDR1 LGHDT, CDR2 YNNKEL (reference sequence). This CDR3 has 17 residues. The CDR3 DNA reads as TGTGCCAGCAGCCAAGCCCCCGGGACAGGGTGGACCGGGGAGCTGTTTTTT. Residues: CASSQAPGTGWTGELFF.

CDR3 residues: CASSQAQGSIEQFF. The CDR3 bases are TGTGCCAGCAGCCAAGCTCAGGGCAGTATTGAGCAGTTCTTC. V and J are TRBV3-1 (or the pseudogene TRBV3-2) and TRBJ2-1, with D possibly matching TRBD1 (5 bases). V lost 1 base to trimming and J lost 9 bases, with 13 bases between them. The CDR3 is made up of 14 amino acids. Germline CDR1 is LGHDT and CDR2 is YNNKEL (reference sequence).

This chain links TRBV4-1 with TRBJ1-4; TRBD1 might be the D (5 bases). CDR3 size: 15 residues. The V gene's germline CDR1 is MGHRA and CDR2 YSYEKL. The germline V and J ends were trimmed by 4 bases and 7 bases, with 16 bases remaining between them. CDR3 DNA sequence: TGCGCCAGCAGCCTGAGGTCGGGGGAGAGTGAAAAACTGTTTTTT. Amino acids: CASSLRSGESEKLFF.

This clone was seen only a few times. The chain couples TRBV7-8 to TRBJ1-2, with a weak D call TRBD1 (5 bases). Germline V gene data show CDR1 as SGHVS and CDR2 as FQNEAQ. This CDR3 spans 14 amino acids. Trimming took off 8 bases at V and 7 bases at J, with 20 bases between the two ends. The CDR3 protein is CASARDWEGTGYTF. Here the CDR3 DNA reads TGTGCCAGCGCCCGGGACTGGGAGGGAACTGGCTACACCTTC.

This clone was observed a handful of times. The chain carries TRBV6-5 and TRBJ1-2; D ambiguous. V lost 5 bases and J lost 7, with 11 bases in between. The CDR3 is made up of 12 amino acids. Germline V gene data show CDR1 as MNHEY and CDR2 as SVGAGI. The DNA of the CDR3 is TGTGCCAGCAGTCCCCTCCGCAGTGGCTACACCTTC. Encoded protein: CASSPLRSGYTF.

The V call is TRBV7-2, the J call TRBJ1-1; no clear D. The CDR3 runs to 14 residues. Looked up from germline, CDR1 is SGHTA and CDR2 is FQGNSA. The ends were cut back, 0 bases at V and 7 bases at J, with 12 bases in the middle. Here the CDR3 reads CASSLAWASGEAFF. CDR3 in DNA: TGTGCCAGCAGCTTAGCGTGGGCCTCAGGTGAAGCTTTCTTT.

The CDR3 DNA sequence: TGCGCCAGCAGCCAGGGGCTAGCGGGAGTCCTGAACACCGGGGAGCTGTTTTTT. Translating it yields CASSQGLAGVLNTGELFF. The chain employs TRBV4-1 and TRBJ2-2; TRBD2 matches at 10 bases. V trimming: 3 bases; J trimming: 1 base; junction bases outside the gene matches: 8. CDR1 and CDR2 (germline): MGHRA, YSYEKL. The CDR3 length is 18 residues.

The chain has TRBV29-1 and TRBJ1-2, with 7 bases aligning to TRBD1. Germline V gene lookup returns CDR1 SQVTM and CDR2 ANQGSEA. V lost 4 bases and J lost 0; bases outside the gene matches: 5. This CDR3 is 14 amino acids long. CDR3 amino acids: CSVVGDRSNYGYTF. CDR3 DNA sequence: TGCAGCGTTGTGGGGGACAGATCTAACTATGGCTACACCTTC.

The CDR3 region is CASSPLTPPKAFF. CDR3 DNA sequence: TGTGCCAGCAGCCCACTAACCCCCCCGAAAGCTTTCTTT. The rearrangement joins TRBV11-2 to TRBJ1-1; D ambiguous. Trimming removed 5 bases from V and 9 bases from J, with 16 bases in between. The CDR3 length is 13 residues. Looked up from germline, CDR1 is SGHAT and CDR2 is FQNNGV.

The chain joins TRBV3-1 (or the pseudogene TRBV3-2) to TRBJ2-2, with a weak D call TRBD1 (6 bases). Trimming removed 4 bases at V and 5 bases at J, with 14 bases between. Germline V gives CDR1 LGHDT, CDR2 YNNKEL (reference sequence). The CDR3 has 15 amino acids. CDR3 residues: CASSRGRQETGELFF. CDR3 DNA sequence: TGTGCCAGCAGCCGAGGGCGACAGGAAACCGGGGAGCTGTTTTTT.

The chain uses TRBV6-1 and TRBJ1-2; 7 bases agree with TRBD1. The CDR3 has 17 amino acids. Germline assignment: CDR1 MNHNS and CDR2 SASEGT. V dropped 3 bases and J dropped 2; count of bases not matched to a gene: 12. The CDR3 DNA follows: TGTGCCAGCAGTGAGCACATAGGGGGACAGTTGAACTATGGCTACACCTTC. Its protein is CASSEHIGGQLNYGYTF.

This chain uses TRBV11-2 with TRBJ2-3, with 7 positions matching TRBD2. The germline V gene encodes CDR1 SGHAT and CDR2 FQNNGV. V shed 5 bases and J 0 bases; nucleotides not matched to a gene: 8. The CDR3 loop spans 16 amino acids. The chain's CDR3 is CASSRWGGSSTDTQYF. In DNA form, the CDR3 reads TGTGCCAGCAGCCGCTGGGGGGGGTCTAGCACAGATACGCAGTATTTT.

The chain recombines TRBV25-1 with TRBJ1-6, with D possibly matching TRBD1 (6 bases). CDR1 and CDR2 (germline): MGHDK, SYGVNS. CDR3 length: 14 amino acids. Trimming stripped 4 bases from V and 7 bases from J, with 11 bases between. The CDR3 spells CASSGYRDNSPLHF. In DNA, the CDR3 is TGTGCCAGCAGTGGGTACAGGGACAATTCACCCCTCCACTTT. Together with reference TRBV25-1 and TRBJ1-6, the CDR3 gives the full variable domain: EADIYQTPRYLVIGTGKKITLECSQTMGHDKMYWYQQDPGMELHLIHYSYGVNSTEKGDLSSESTVSRIRTEHFPLTLESARPSHTSQYLCASSGYRDNSPLHFGNGTRLTVT.

This chain's CDR3 is CASRQGNTGELFF. CDR3 coding DNA: TGTGCCAGCCGGCAGGGGAACACCGGGGAGCTGTTTTTT. This sequence joins TRBV2 and TRBJ2-2; TRBD1 might be the D (5 bases). The CDR3 length is 13 residues. The V and J ends lost 8 bases and 1 base respectively, with 8 bases between them. CDR1 and CDR2 from the germline V gene are SNHLY and FYNNEI.

This clone was observed a single time. The chain has TRBV4-1 and TRBJ2-1; 9 positions agree with TRBD2. Trimming at V came to 2 bases and at J to 0 bases, leaving 8 bases not matched to a gene. This CDR3 has 18 amino acids. Per germline, CDR1 MGHRA and CDR2 YSYEKL. The CDR3 reads CASSQKETSGRSYNEQFF. For the CDR3, the DNA is TGCGCCAGCAGCCAAAAGGAAACTAGCGGGCGCTCCTACAATGAGCAGTTCTTC.

This chain uses TRBV5-1 with TRBJ2-5; D remains ambiguous. The CDR3 contains 12 residues. The germline V gene encodes CDR1 SGHRS and CDR2 YFSETQ. V lost 7 bases, J lost 1 base, and 8 bases lay in between. Written as DNA, the CDR3 is TGCGCCAGCTCGGTAGCCCAAGAGACCCAGTACTTC. Translation: CASSVAQETQYF.